This T cell receptor (beta chain) was identified in a study of T-cell reconstitution after alpha-beta-depleted transplantation in children. Study observations and caveats: The origin of high day-60 TCRbeta diversity in some patients lay in surviving recipient T cells and thymic progenitors. Reported findings indicate that, about two months after transplant, alpha-beta T cells came from several hundred expanded clones, which were derived from non-depleted graft cells.

This clonotype turned up a few times. The antigen is undetermined. This sample's TCRbeta library carried unique molecular identifier barcodes. TCRdb reprocessed the PCR reads with MiXCR, giving one entry per CDR3 protein. Among about 300,000 distinct CDR3 sequences, about a tenth were seen once, and the ten largest hold 7% to 9.5%. The CDR3 runs 14 residues. Germline V gene sequence: CDR1 SNHLY, CDR2 FYNNEI. The V end was cut by 6 bases, the J end by 0 bases, with 9 bases between. V is TRBV2 and J is TRBJ2-4; D is ambiguous. The receptor was isolated from a boy under three years old with acute myeloid leukemia, due to receive a stem cell transplant. The sequencing used PBMCs, collected before TCRalphabeta/CD19-depleted stem cell transplant. This CDR3 is CASRRTTAKNIQYF. The DNA for the CDR3 is TGTGCCAGCAGGCGGACGACAGCCAAAAACATTCAGTACTTC.